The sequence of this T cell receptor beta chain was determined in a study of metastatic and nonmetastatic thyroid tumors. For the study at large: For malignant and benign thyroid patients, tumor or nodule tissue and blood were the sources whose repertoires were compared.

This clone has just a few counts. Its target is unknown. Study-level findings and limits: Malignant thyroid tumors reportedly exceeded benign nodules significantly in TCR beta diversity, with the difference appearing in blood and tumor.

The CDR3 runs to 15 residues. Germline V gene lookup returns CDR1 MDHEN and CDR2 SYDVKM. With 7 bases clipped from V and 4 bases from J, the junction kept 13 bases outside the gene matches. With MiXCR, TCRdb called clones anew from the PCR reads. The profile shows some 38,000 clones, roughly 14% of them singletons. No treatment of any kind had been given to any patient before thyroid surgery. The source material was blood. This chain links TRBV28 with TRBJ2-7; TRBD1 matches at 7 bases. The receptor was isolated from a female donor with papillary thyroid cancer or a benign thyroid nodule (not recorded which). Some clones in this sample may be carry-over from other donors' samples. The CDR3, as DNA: TGTGCCAGCAAGTCTCCGGGACAGAGTGATTACGAGCAGTACTTC. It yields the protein CASKSPGQSDYEQYF.